These T cell receptor beta chains were read from a single sample in a study of T-cell memory formation after mild COVID-19. MiXCR, applied by TCRdb to the 5' RACE reads, yields one record per CDR3 protein. Among 200,000 to 250,000 distinct CDR3 sequences listed, 9.5% were seen once. Input material: PBMCs or a T cell subset sorted from them (not recorded which). The receptors come from a man younger than 35 who had mild COVID-19 (a few samples of this study predate the infection). Cell type and time point are not known. The conserved cysteine and the conserved F or W are not part of the CDR3 here.

J gene: TRBJ1-6
CDR3 length: 13
V gene: TRBV6-1
CDR3 protein: ASSPGDDRRSPLH

J gene: TRBJ2-3
CDR3 length: 11
V gene: TRBV7-9
CDR3 protein: ASSLKLADTQY

J gene: TRBJ1-1
CDR3 length: 11
V gene: TRBV2
CDR3 protein: ASNRAPNTEAF

J gene: TRBJ1-2
CDR3 length: 11
V gene: TRBV2
CDR3 protein: ASREDRGKGYT

J gene: TRBJ2-3
CDR3 length: 12
V gene: TRBV20-1
CDR3 protein: SAPPGVGTDTQY

J gene: TRBJ2-3
CDR3 length: 11
V gene: TRBV24-1
CDR3 protein: ATSDWRDSTQY

J gene: TRBJ1-2
CDR3 length: 10
V gene: TRBV20-1
CDR3 protein: SAWDRSYGYT

J gene: TRBJ2-1
CDR3 length: 9
V gene: TRBV7-2
CDR3 protein: ASSLRVEQF

J gene: TRBJ2-1
CDR3 length: 14
V gene: TRBV7-9
CDR3 protein: ASSPRGTVVDNEQF

J gene: TRBJ1-1
CDR3 length: 12
V gene: TRBV5-5
CDR3 protein: ASSQLVQNTEAF

J gene: TRBJ2-5
CDR3 length: 11
V gene: TRBV9
CDR3 protein: ASSVGVYETQY

J gene: TRBJ2-7
CDR3 length: 11
V gene: TRBV2
CDR3 protein: AGARDYTYEQY

J gene: TRBJ1-5
CDR3 length: 10
V gene: TRBV20-1
CDR3 protein: SARSPNQPQH

J gene: TRBJ2-1
CDR3 length: 11
V gene: TRBV5-1
CDR3 protein: ASSFRLADEQF

J gene: TRBJ1-1
CDR3 length: 13
V gene: TRBV4-2
CDR3 protein: ASSRPGRANTEAF

J gene: TRBJ1-3
CDR3 length: 13
V gene: TRBV5-1
CDR3 protein: ASSSDRLSGNTIY

J gene: TRBJ1-2
CDR3 length: 12
V gene: TRBV9
CDR3 protein: ASSDDLPISGYT

J gene: TRBJ2-5
CDR3 length: 12
V gene: TRBV2
CDR3 protein: ASSRQGKSETQY

J gene: TRBJ1-6
CDR3 length: 12
V gene: TRBV6-2/TRBV6-3
CDR3 protein: ASKRSSYNSPLH

J gene: TRBJ1-1
CDR3 length: 11
V gene: TRBV7-9
CDR3 protein: ASSLAGQGEAF

J gene: TRBJ2-5
CDR3 length: 13
V gene: TRBV5-1
CDR3 protein: ASSLSRRTEETQY

J gene: TRBJ2-7
CDR3 length: 9
V gene: TRBV10-3
CDR3 protein: AIRSTYEQY

J gene: TRBJ1-2
CDR3 length: 13
V gene: TRBV11-2
CDR3 protein: ASSLTGVLPSGYT

J gene: TRBJ2-3
CDR3 length: 13
V gene: TRBV6-1
CDR3 protein: ACAPLAGGTDTQY

J gene: TRBJ2-5
CDR3 length: 15
V gene: TRBV7-2
CDR3 protein: ASSLVGVAGGQETQY

J gene: TRBJ1-6
CDR3 length: 13
V gene: TRBV11-2
CDR3 protein: ASSSLRGLGSPLH

J gene: TRBJ2-3
CDR3 length: 12
V gene: TRBV5-1
CDR3 protein: ASRDTSGTDTQY

J gene: TRBJ2-2
CDR3 length: 13
V gene: TRBV11-3
CDR3 protein: ASSSGQGMTGELF

J gene: TRBJ2-3
CDR3 length: 13
V gene: TRBV7-9
CDR3 protein: ASSSGASSTDTQY

J gene: TRBJ1-1
CDR3 length: 18
V gene: TRBV4-3
CDR3 protein: ASSQSSGTASWRSNTEAF

J gene: TRBJ1-2
CDR3 length: 12
V gene: TRBV29-1
CDR3 protein: SVEDGQGARGYT

J gene: TRBJ2-5
CDR3 length: 12
V gene: TRBV7-2
CDR3 protein: ASTPGGGRETQY

J gene: TRBJ1-6
CDR3 length: 12
V gene: TRBV4-3
CDR3 protein: ASSQVVGPPPLH

J gene: TRBJ1-1
CDR3 length: 10
V gene: TRBV20-1
CDR3 protein: SARAPDSYAF

J gene: TRBJ1-1
CDR3 length: 12
V gene: TRBV12-3/TRBV12-4
CDR3 protein: ASCGQTVRTEAF

J gene: TRBJ1-1
CDR3 length: 12
V gene: TRBV29-1
CDR3 protein: SGRGTGGETEAF

J gene: TRBJ2-1
CDR3 length: 13
V gene: TRBV20-1
CDR3 protein: SAHKGSGNDNEQF

J gene: TRBJ2-5
CDR3 length: 12
V gene: TRBV7-2
CDR3 protein: ASSFRDRQETQY

J gene: TRBJ1-1
CDR3 length: 12
V gene: TRBV6-5
CDR3 protein: ASMGRQRNTEAF

J gene: TRBJ2-3
CDR3 length: 14
V gene: TRBV5-1
CDR3 protein: ASRWGPRGTTDTQY

J gene: TRBJ2-5
CDR3 length: 12
V gene: TRBV5-1
CDR3 protein: ASSLGRARETQY

J gene: TRBJ2-1
CDR3 length: 12
V gene: TRBV7-2
CDR3 protein: ASSFLPGYNEQF

J gene: TRBJ2-1
CDR3 length: 11
V gene: TRBV30
CDR3 protein: AWSVFGGGEQF

J gene: TRBJ1-1
CDR3 length: 13
V gene: TRBV18
CDR3 protein: ASSPGQVMNTEAF

J gene: TRBJ2-5
CDR3 length: 13
V gene: TRBV20-1
CDR3 protein: SALDRVVPTETQY

J gene: TRBJ1-6
CDR3 length: 11
V gene: TRBV18
CDR3 protein: ASSPGTESPLH

J gene: TRBJ2-5
CDR3 length: 13
V gene: TRBV5-1
CDR3 protein: ASSSVLGGAETQY